What follows is one T cell receptor (beta chain) and its context. This entry comes from a study of shared T cell receptors in the human thymus. Some clones are missing from TCRdb's copy, which holds only in-frame ones; the method was immunoSEQ multiplex PCR. The sample has 450,000 to 650,000 clones, approximately 80% seen once; the top ten hold less than 0.015%. CDR1 is SGHAT and CDR2 is FQNNGV in the germline V gene. This CDR3 has 16 amino acids. Trimming pared 4 bases from V and 3 bases from J, leaving 19 bases between. The same sample was also studied in work on human thymus T cells. This second study says: Healthy Finnish infants having corrective surgery for congenital heart defects served as donors. Thymus specimens were resections from corrective heart surgery. What appeared biased in thymic and blood repertoires was the usage of V and J genes. The related literature has documented a marked overlap of thymic repertoires among unrelated individuals.

This chain joins TRBV11-2 and TRBJ2-7; no clear D. Sequenced sample: thymocytes. The sequence derives from a boy under two years old with a congenital heart defect. CDR3 sequence: CASSSGLSRPGYEQYF. The CDR3 region has the DNA TGTGCCAGCAGCTCCGGATTGTCCAGGCCAGGCTACGAGCAGTACTTC. The whole variable domain, filled in from reference TRBV11-2 and TRBJ2-7, reads EAGVAQSPRYKIIEKRQSVAFWCNPISGHATLYWYQQILGQGPKLLIQFQNNGVVDDSQLPKDRFSAERLKGVDSTLKIQPAKLEDSAVYLCASSSGLSRPGYEQYFGPGTRLTVT.